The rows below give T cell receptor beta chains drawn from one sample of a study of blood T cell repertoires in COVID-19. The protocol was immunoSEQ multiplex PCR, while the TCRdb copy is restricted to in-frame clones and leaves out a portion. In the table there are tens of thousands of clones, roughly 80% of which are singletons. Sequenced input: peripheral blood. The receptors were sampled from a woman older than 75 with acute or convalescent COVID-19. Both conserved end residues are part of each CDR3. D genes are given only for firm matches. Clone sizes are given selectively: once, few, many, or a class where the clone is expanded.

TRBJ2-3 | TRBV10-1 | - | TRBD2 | TGCGCCAGCAGCCCCGGACTAGCGGGAGGCGTCACAGATACGCAGTATTTT | CASSPGLAGGVTDTQYF
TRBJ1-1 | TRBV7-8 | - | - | TGTGCCAGCAGCTGGGACAAAGAGGCTTTCTTT | CASSWDKEAFF
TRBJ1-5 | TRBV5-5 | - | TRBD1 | TGTGCCAGCAGCAAGACCGGGACAGGTAATCAGCCCCAGCATTTT | CASSKTGTGNQPQHF
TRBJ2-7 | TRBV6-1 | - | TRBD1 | TGTGCCAGCAGTGGACCTGGACAGGGGCGACGAATCCACGAGCAGTACTTC | CASSGPGQGRRIHEQYF
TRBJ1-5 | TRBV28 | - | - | TGTGCCAGCAGTTTGCTCGGAGCTGAGCAGTTCAATCAGCCCCAGCATTTT | CASSLLGAEQFNQPQHF
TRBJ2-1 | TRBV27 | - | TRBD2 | TGTGCCAGCAGGGATAGCGGGAGCATTAATGAGCAGTTCTTC | CASRDSGSINEQFF
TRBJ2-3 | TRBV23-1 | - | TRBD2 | TGCGCCAGCAGGCTAGCGGGAGGGCGGGGAACAGATACGCAGTATTTT | CASRLAGGRGTDTQYF
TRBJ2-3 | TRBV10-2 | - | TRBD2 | TGCGCCAGCAGTGATAGGGCGGGAGGGTCAGATACGCAGTATTTT | CASSDRAGGSDTQYF
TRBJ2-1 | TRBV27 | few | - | TGTGCCAGCAGTTCAGACAGTTTCCGACCTGAGCAGTTCTTC | CASSSDSFRPEQFF
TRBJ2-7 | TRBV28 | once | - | TGTGCCAGCAGTTCCCAGGGGGGCGGGGATGAGCAGTACTTC | CASSSQGGGDEQYF
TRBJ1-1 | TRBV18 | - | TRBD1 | TGTGCCAGCTCACAAGACAGGGGGAGTACTGAAGCTTTCTTT | CASSQDRGSTEAFF
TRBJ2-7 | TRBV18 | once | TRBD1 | TGTGCCAGCTCACCACGACAGGGGGGTACCAGCTCCTACGAGCAGTACTTC | CASSPRQGGTSSYEQYF
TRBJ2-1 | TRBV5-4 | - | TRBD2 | TGTGCCAGCAGCTTGACTAGCGGGTCGTACAATGAGCAGTTCTTC | CASSLTSGSYNEQFF
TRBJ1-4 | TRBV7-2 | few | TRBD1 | TGTGCCAGCACTCTTTTCGGAGGGCAGGGGGCCTCTAATGAAAAACTGTTTTTT | CASTLFGGQGASNEKLFF
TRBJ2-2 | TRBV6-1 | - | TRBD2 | TGTGCCAGCAGTGTTTCGGGGACTAAGCTGCAGAACACCGGGGAGCTGTTTTTT | CASSVSGTKLQNTGELFF
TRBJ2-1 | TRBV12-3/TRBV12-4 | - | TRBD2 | TGTGCCAGCAGTTACGGGACTAGCAATGAGCAGTTCTTC | CASSYGTSNEQFF
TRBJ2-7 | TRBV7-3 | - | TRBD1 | TGTGCCAGCAGCCTCTCCGGGACAGGGGGCGCAACGGTTTACGAGCAGTACTTC | CASSLSGTGGATVYEQYF
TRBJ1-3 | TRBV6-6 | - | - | TGTGCCAGCACGTATGGAAACACCATATATTTT | CASTYGNTIYF
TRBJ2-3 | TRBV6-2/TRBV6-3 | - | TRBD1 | TGTGCCAGCAGCTCAGGGACAGGGGGCAGTATCACAGATACGCAGTATTTT | CASSSGTGGSITDTQYF
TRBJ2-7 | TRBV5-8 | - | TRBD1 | TGTGCCAGCAGCTTGGCCGGGACAGGGGGCGTCTACGAGCAGTACTTC | CASSLAGTGGVYEQYF
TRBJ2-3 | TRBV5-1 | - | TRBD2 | TGCGCCAGCAGCTTGATTGGAACTAGCGGGCTGATCACAGATACGCAGTATTTT | CASSLIGTSGLITDTQYF
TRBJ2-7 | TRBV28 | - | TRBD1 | TGTGCCAGCAGGGGACAGGGGCCTTACGAGCAGTACTTC | CASRGQGPYEQYF
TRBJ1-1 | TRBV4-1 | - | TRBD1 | TGCGCCAGCAGCCAAGTGCCTTTTTTGGACAGGGGGCGAATGAACACTGAAGCTTTCTTT | CASSQVPFLDRGRMNTEAFF
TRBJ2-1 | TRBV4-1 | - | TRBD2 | TGCGCCAGCAGCCCGCCCCTTAGCGGGAAGGGATACAATGAGCAGTTCTTC | CASSPPLSGKGYNEQFF
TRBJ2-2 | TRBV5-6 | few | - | TGTGCCAGCAGCTTGGCCCCAGGGGTCGGGGAGCTGTTTTTT | CASSLAPGVGELFF
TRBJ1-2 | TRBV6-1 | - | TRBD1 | TGTGCCAGCAGTGAGTTCACAGGGGAAATAGATGGCTACACCTTC | CASSEFTGEIDGYTF
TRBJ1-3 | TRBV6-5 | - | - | TGTGCCAGCAGGGGGCTTGGAAACACCATATATTTT | CASRGLGNTIYF
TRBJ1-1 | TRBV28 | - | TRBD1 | TGTGCCAGCAGTCTATACCCCGGACAGGGGGCGAGAGCTTTCTTT | CASSLYPGQGARAFF
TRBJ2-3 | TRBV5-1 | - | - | TGCGCCAGCAGCACACGTTTGGCTAGCGCCTTGTACACAGATACGCAGTATTTT | CASSTRLASALYTDTQYF
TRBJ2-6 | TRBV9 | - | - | TGTGCCAGCAGCCGGGTCCTCTCTGGGGCCAACGTCCTGACTTTC | CASSRVLSGANVLTF
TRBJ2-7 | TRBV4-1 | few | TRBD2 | TGCGCCAGCAGCCAAGGGATGGCGGGAGGGTCCTACGAGCAGTACTTC | CASSQGMAGGSYEQYF
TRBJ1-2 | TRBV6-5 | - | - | TGTGCCAGCAGAGCCGGCCTGCTAGGGGCCTATGGCTACACCTTC | CASRAGLLGAYGYTF
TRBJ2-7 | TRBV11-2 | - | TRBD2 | TGTGCCAGCAGCTTACTAGGGACGGGGGGAGAGCAGTACTTC | CASSLLGTGGEQYF
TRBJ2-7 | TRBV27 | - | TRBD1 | TGTGCCAGCAGTCCTACAGGGGTCTACGAGCAGTACTTC | CASSPTGVYEQYF
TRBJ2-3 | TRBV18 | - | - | TGTGCCAGCTCACCACTCTCCAAGACTAGCACAGATACGCAGTATTTT | CASSPLSKTSTDTQYF
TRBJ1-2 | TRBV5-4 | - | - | TGTGCCAGCAGTACCGGACAGTTGGGCTATGGCTACACCTTC | CASSTGQLGYGYTF
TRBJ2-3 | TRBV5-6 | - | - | TGTGCCAGCAGCTTGATTAGGGAGAGGCGCACAGATACGCAGTATTTT | CASSLIRERRTDTQYF
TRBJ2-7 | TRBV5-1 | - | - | TGCGCCAGCAGCGGCCGGGGGTCCTACGAGCAGTACTTC | CASSGRGSYEQYF
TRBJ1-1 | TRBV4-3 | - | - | TGCGCCAGCAGCCAAGTCCAACTCAACACTGAAGCTTTCTTT | CASSQVQLNTEAFF
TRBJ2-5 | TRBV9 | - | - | TGTGCCAGCAGCCCCCAACGTTTGGCCTTCGTTCAAGAGACCCAGTACTTC | CASSPQRLAFVQETQYF
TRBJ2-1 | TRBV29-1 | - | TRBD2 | TGCAGCGTTGGGCTTGCGGGAGGTCGTAAAGGGGACAATGAGCAGTTCTTC | CSVGLAGGRKGDNEQFF
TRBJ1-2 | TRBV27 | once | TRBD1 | TGTGCCAGCAGTTCTAGTGAAGGACAGGGGAAAGTTGGCTACACCTTC | CASSSSEGQGKVGYTF
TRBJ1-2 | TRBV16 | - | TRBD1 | TGTGCCAGCAGGCGACCAGGGGGCCATGGCTACACCTTC | CASRRPGGHGYTF
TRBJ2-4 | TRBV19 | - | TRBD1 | TGTGCCAGTAGCCCCCCTCCGACAGGGGCACCCAAGGGGTCCTCCAAAAACATTCAGTACTTC | CASSPPPTGAPKGSSKNIQYF